This T cell receptor beta chain came from a study of CD8+ T cells in alopecia areata. Extraction and reverse transcription of RNA yielded cDNA as the sequencing template. Sequenced by immunoSEQ multiplex PCR; TCRdb stores in-frame clones only, minus some. The sample records about 150,000 clones, around three fifths being singletons. As for treatment: oral pan-JAK inhibitor, 5-10 mg twice daily. Trimming cost V 6 bases and J 2 bases, with 7 bases left between them. The CDR3 length is 11 residues. CDR1 and CDR2 from the germline V gene are SQVTM and ANQGSEA. The study's findings and limits: Many expanded lesional clones persisted in scalp and blood during tofacitinib.

This clone was seen a single time. The antigen is undetermined. Other nucleotide sequences from this sample produce the same CDR3. The sample consisted of CD4+ T cells sorted from blood, taken at week 4, from a patient treated with tofacitinib. The clonotype comes from a human donor with alopecia areata. This sequence joins TRBV29-1 and TRBJ1-2; D remains ambiguous. CDR3 region: CSVGVNYGYTF. For the CDR3, the DNA is TGCAGCGTCGGGGTAAACTATGGCTACACCTTC. The whole variable domain, remainder taken from reference TRBV29-1 and TRBJ1-2, is SAVISQKPSRDICQRGTSLTIQCQVDSQVTMMFWYRQQPGQSLTLIATANQGSEATYESGFVIDKFPISRPNLTFSTLTVSNMSPEDSSIYLCSVGVNYGYTFGSGTRLTVV.